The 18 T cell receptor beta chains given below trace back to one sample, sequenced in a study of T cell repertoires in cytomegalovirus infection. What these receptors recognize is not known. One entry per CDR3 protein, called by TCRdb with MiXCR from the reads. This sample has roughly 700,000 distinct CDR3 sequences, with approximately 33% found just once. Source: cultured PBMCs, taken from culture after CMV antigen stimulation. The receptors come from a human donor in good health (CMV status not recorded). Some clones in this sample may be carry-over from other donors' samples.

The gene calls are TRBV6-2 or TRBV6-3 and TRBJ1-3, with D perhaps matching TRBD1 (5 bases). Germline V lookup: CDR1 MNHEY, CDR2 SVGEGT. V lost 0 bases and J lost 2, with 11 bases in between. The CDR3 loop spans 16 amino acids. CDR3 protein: CASSYSRRDPGNTIYF. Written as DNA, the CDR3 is TGTGCCAGCAGTTACTCTCGCAGGGATCCTGGAAACACCATATATTTT.

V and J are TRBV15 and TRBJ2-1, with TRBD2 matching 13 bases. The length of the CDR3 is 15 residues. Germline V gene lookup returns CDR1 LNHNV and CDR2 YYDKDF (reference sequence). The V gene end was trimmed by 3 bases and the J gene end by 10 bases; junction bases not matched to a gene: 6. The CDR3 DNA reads TGTGCCACCAGCAGGGGACTAGCGGGAACGGTCGAGCAGTTCTTC. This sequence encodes CATSRGLAGTVEQFF.

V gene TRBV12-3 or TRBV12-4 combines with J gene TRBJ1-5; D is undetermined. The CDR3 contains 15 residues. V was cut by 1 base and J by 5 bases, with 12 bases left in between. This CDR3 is CASSLGTGRHQPQHF. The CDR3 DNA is TGTGCCAGCAGTTTAGGAACCGGGAGGCATCAGCCCCAGCATTTT.

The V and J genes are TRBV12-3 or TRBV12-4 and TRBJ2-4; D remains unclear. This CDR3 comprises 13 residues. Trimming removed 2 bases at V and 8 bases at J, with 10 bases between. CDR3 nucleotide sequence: TGTGCCAGCAGTTTAAGGGTTGCGGACATTCAGTACTTC. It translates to CASSLRVADIQYF.

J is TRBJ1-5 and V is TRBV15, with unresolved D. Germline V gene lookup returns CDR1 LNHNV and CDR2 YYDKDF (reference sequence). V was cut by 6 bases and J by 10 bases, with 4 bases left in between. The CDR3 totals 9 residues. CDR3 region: CATRCPQHF. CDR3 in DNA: TGTGCCACCAGATGCCCCCAGCATTTT.

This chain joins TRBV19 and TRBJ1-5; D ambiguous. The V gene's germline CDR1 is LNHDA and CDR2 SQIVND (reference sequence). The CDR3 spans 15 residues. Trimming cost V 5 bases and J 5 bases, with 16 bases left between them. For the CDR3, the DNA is TGTGCCAGTAGTCCCACTAGGTCGGCCTATCAGCCCCAGCATTTT. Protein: CASSPTRSAYQPQHF. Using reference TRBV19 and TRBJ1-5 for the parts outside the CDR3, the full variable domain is DGGITQSPKYLFRKEGQNVTLSCEQNLNHDAMYWYRQDPGQGLRLIYYSQIVNDFQKGDIAEGYSVSREKKESFPLTVTSAQKNPTAFYLCASSPTRSAYQPQHFGDGTRLSIL.

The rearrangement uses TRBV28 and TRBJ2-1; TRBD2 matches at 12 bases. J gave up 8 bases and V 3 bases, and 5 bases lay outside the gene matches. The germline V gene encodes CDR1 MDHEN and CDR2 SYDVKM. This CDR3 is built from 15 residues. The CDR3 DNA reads TGTGCCAGCAGTTTGTGGACTAGCGGGGCCGATGAGCAGTTCTTC. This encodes CASSLWTSGADEQFF.

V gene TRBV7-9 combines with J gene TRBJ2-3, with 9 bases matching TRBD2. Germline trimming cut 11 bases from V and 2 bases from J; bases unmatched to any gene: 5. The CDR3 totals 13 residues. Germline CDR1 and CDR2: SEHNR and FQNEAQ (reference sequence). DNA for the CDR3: TGTGCCGGAGCGGGGGGCGACACAGATACGCAGTATTTT. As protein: CAGAGGDTDTQYF.

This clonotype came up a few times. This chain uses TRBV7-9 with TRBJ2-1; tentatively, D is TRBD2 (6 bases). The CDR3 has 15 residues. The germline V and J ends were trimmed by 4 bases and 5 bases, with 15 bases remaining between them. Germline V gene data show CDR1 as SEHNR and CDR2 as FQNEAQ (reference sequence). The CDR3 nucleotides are TGTGCCAGCAGCTCCCTAGCGTCGGTGGACAATGAGCAGTTCTTC. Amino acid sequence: CASSSLASVDNEQFF.

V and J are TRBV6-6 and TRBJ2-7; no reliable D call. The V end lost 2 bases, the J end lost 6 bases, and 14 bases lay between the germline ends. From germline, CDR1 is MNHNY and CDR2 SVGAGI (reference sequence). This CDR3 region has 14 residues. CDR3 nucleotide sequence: TGTGCCAGCAGTTACGGGCCAGCCCCTCTCGAGCAGTACTTC. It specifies CASSYGPAPLEQYF.

This CDR3 reads CASSIRTAFEGYYEQYF. CDR3 DNA sequence: TGTGCCAGCAGCATCCGGACAGCCTTTGAGGGGTACTACGAGCAGTACTTC. This chain connects TRBV5-4 to TRBJ2-7, with D perhaps matching TRBD1 (6 bases). Trimming removed 4 bases from V and 3 bases from J, with 23 bases in between. This CDR3 has 17 amino acids. Germline V gives CDR1 SGHNT, CDR2 YYREEE (reference sequence). Variable domain in full (rest from reference TRBV5-4 and TRBJ2-7): ETGVTQSPTHLIKTRGQQVTLRCSSQSGHNTVSWYQQALGQGPQFIFQYYREEENGRGNFPPRFSGLQFPNYSSELNVNALELDDSALYLCASSIRTAFEGYYEQYFGPGTRLTVT.

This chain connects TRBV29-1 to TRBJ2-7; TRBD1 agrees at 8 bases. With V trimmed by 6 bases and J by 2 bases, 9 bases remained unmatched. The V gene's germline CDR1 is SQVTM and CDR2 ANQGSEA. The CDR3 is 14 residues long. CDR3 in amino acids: CSVGPDRVTYEQYF. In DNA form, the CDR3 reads TGCAGCGTGGGACCGGACAGGGTTACCTACGAGCAGTACTTC.

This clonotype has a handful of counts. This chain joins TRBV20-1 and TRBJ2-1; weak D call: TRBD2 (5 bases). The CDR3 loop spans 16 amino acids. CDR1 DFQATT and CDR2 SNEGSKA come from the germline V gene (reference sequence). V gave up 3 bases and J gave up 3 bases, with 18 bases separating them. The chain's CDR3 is CSARGDGRVRYNEQFF. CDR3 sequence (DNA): TGCAGTGCTAGGGGAGATGGGCGGGTGCGCTACAATGAGCAGTTCTTC.

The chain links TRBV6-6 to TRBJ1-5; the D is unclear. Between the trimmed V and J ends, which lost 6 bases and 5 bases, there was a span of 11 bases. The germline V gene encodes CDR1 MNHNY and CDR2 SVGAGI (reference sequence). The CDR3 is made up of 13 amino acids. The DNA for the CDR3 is TGTGCCAGCAGCCCCAATATCGATCAGCCCCAGCATTTT. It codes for CASSPNIDQPQHF.

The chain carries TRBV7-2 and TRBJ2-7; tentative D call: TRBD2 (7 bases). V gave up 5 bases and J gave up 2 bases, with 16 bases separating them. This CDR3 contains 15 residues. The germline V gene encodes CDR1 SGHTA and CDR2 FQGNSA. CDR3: CASSPRGAETYEQYF. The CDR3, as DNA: TGTGCCAGCAGCCCCCGGGGGGCAGAGACCTACGAGCAGTACTTC.

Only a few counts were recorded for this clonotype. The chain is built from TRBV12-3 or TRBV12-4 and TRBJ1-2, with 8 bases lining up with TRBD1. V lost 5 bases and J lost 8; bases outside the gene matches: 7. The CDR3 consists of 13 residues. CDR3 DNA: TGTGCCAGCAGTCTGCGGACAGGGATCGGCTACACCTTC. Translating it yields CASSLRTGIGYTF.

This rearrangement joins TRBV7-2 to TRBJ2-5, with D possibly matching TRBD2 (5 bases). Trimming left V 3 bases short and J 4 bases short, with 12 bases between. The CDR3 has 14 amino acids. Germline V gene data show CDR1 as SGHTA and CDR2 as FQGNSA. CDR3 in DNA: TGTGCCAGCAGCTTCTCACCCAGCGGAGAGACCCAGTACTTC. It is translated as CASSFSPSGETQYF.

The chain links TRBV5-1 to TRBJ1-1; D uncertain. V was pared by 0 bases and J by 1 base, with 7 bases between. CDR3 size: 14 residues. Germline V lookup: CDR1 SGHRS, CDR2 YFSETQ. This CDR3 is CASSLAQRNTEAFF. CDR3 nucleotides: TGCGCCAGCAGCTTGGCACAGAGGAACACTGAAGCTTTCTTT.